This T cell receptor beta chain originates from a study of cytotoxic CD8 clonotypes in ibrutinib-treated CLL. Study observations and caveats: Samples from sustained-remission and progressing patients were taken at different times. While tracking circulating CD8+ T-cell counts, baseline clonality exceeded that of age-matched healthy donors. Public clonotypes, found uncommonly, either contracted or stayed stable on treatment.

Measured with immunoSEQ multiplex PCR; TCRdb has only the in-frame clones, and not every one. The sample comprises about 5,500 clones, approximately 73% of which are singletons, and around 38% rests with the top ten. Turning to this clone: Its specificity is unknown.

Libraries of TCR beta were made from 2 to 2.5 micrograms of genomic DNA that came from cryopreserved PBMCs. The CDR3 is 14 amino acids. Germline V gives CDR1 SQVTM, CDR2 ANQGSEA. Trimming cost V 4 bases and J 3 bases; bases outside gene matches: 8. This clonotype was sampled from a human donor with chronic lymphocytic leukemia. The sample was PBMCs, taken before ibrutinib treatment. This chain joins TRBV29-1 and TRBJ2-7; 8 nucleotides match TRBD1. Here the CDR3 reads CSVVPGQDFYEQYF. The DNA of the CDR3 is TGCAGCGTTGTCCCGGGACAGGACTTCTACGAGCAGTACTTC.